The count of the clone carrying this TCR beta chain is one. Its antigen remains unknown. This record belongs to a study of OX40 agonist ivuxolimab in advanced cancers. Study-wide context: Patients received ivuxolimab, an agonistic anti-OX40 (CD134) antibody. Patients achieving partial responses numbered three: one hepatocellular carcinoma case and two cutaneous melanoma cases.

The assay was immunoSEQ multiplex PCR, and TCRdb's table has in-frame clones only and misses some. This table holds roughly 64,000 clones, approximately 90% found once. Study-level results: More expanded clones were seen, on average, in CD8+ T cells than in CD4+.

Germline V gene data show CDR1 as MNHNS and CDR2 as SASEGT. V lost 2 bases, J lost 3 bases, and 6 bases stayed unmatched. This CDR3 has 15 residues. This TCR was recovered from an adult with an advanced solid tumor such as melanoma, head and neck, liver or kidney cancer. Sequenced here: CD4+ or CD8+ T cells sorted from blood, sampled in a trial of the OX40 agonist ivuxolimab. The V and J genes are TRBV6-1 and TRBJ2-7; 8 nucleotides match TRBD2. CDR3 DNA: TGTGCCAGCAGTGAAATAGGGACTAGTCGCTACGAGCAGTACTTC. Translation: CASSEIGTSRYEQYF.